A single sample gave rise to the 14 T cell receptor beta chains below, sequenced in a study of spatial heterogeneity in lung cancer. Points from the study as a whole: Within tumors, counts of expanded alpha and beta TCRs tracked tumor mutation counts.

One entry per CDR3 protein results from TCRdb running MiXCR on the 5' RACE reads. The sample includes more than 2,000 distinct CDR3 sequences, 9.5% to 13% of them seen just once. Regarding time point: sample taken at primary tumor resection. Their specific antigens are unknown. The sequences come from lung tumor tissue, collected at surgery. Receptors originate from a female donor with early-stage non-small cell lung cancer.

Judged by abundance, this clonotype is medium-sized. The chain is built from TRBV29-1 and TRBJ2-1; the D is unclear. The ends were cut back, 4 bases at V and 5 bases at J, with 12 bases in the middle. Germline V gene lookup returns CDR1 SQVTM and CDR2 ANQGSEA. The CDR3 runs 13 residues. CDR3 coding DNA: TGCAGCGTTGCCCGCTCGCGGAACAATGAGCAGTTCTTC. Amino acid sequence: CSVARSRNNEQFF.

This clonotype has at least ten counts. The chain carries TRBV7-2 and TRBJ2-5, with 12 bases that match TRBD2. CDR1 and CDR2 (germline): SGHTA, FQGNSA. The CDR3 spans 16 residues. V dropped 10 bases and J dropped 6; count of bases not matched to a gene: 15. CDR3 bases: TGTGCCACCACCACGCCCCTAGCGGGGGGGGGAAAGACCCAGTACTTC. It yields the protein CATTTPLAGGGKTQYF.

The chain uses TRBV19 and TRBJ2-2; D is unclear. The CDR3 is made up of 12 amino acids. The germline V gene encodes CDR1 LNHDA and CDR2 SQIVND (reference sequence). Trimming stripped 7 bases from V and 7 bases from J, with 10 bases between. The CDR3 DNA sequence: TGTGCCAGTAATTTCCGGCACGGGGAGCTGTTTTTT. This codes for CASNFRHGELFF.

This clonotype is medium-sized in the sample. This sequence joins TRBV7-2 and TRBJ2-5; D unclear. From germline, CDR1 is SGHTA and CDR2 FQGNSA. This CDR3 region has 11 residues. The germline V and J ends were trimmed by 4 bases and 3 bases, with 3 bases remaining between them. CDR3 region: CASSYKETQYF. CDR3 nucleotides: TGTGCCAGCAGCTACAAAGAGACCCAGTACTTC.

In this sample, this clonotype is medium-sized. The V gene is TRBV25-1, the J gene TRBJ2-5; D is ambiguous. This CDR3 region has 12 residues. V was pared by 6 bases and J by 5 bases, with 10 bases between. The germline V gene has CDR1 MGHDK and CDR2 SYGVNS. CDR3 bases: TGTGCCAGCAGCGTATATGGGGAGACCCAGTACTTC. This gives the protein CASSVYGETQYF.

The chain couples TRBV6-2 or TRBV6-3 to TRBJ2-7; D unresolved. This CDR3 is built from 15 residues. Germline values: CDR1 MNHEY, CDR2 SVGEGT. V was cut by 2 bases and J by 2 bases, with 13 bases left in between. The CDR3, as DNA: TGTGCCAGCAGTTACGTGGCAGATCCAACCTACGAGCAGTACTTC. Translation gives CASSYVADPTYEQYF.

By proportion, this clonotype is medium-sized. CDR3 sequence: CASSFDVPDTEAFF. The CDR3 DNA reads as TGCGCCAGCAGCTTCGATGTTCCGGACACTGAAGCTTTCTTT. V gene TRBV5-1 combines with J gene TRBJ1-1, with D unresolved. The CDR3 is 14 amino acids. The V gene's germline CDR1 is SGHRS and CDR2 YFSETQ. V lost 2 bases and J lost 3, with 11 bases in between. Together with reference TRBV5-1 and TRBJ1-1, the CDR3 gives the full variable domain: KAGVTQTPRYLIKTRGQQVTLSCSPISGHRSVSWYQQTPGQGLQFLFEYFSETQRNKGNFPGRFSGRQFSNSRSEMNVSTLELGDSALYLCASSFDVPDTEAFFGQGTRLTVV.

This clonotype counts as medium-sized. The rearrangement joins TRBV20-1 to TRBJ2-5; TRBD2 agrees at 9 bases. Trimming at V came to 5 bases and at J to 5 bases, leaving 9 bases not matched to a gene. This CDR3 is 14 amino acids long. Germline CDR1 DFQATT, CDR2 SNEGSKA (reference sequence). CDR3 region: CSAVPFLAGETQYF. For the CDR3, the DNA is TGCAGTGCTGTCCCTTTCCTAGCGGGGGAGACCCAGTACTTC.

This clonotype is medium-sized by share. The V and J genes are TRBV7-2 and TRBJ2-3; 12 bases are shared with TRBD2. The CDR3 covers 19 residues. Germline V gene lookup returns CDR1 SGHTA and CDR2 FQGNSA. The ends lost 1 base at V and 3 bases at J; junction bases unmatched: 11. The CDR3 region has the DNA TGTGCCAGCAGCTTAGGTCGCGCTAGCGGGGGGGCTTTTACAGATACGCAGTATTTT. Translating gives CASSLGRASGGAFTDTQYF.

By share of the sample, this clonotype is medium-sized. The rearrangement joins TRBV18 to TRBJ2-7; D not resolved. Germline V gene data show CDR1 as KGHSH and CDR2 as LQKENI. With 1 base removed from V and 1 base from J, the gap between germline ends came to 11 bases. The CDR3 has 15 amino acids. In DNA, the CDR3 is TGTGCCAGCTCACCACAGGGTTACCCTTCCTACGAGCAGTACTTC. Translation gives CASSPQGYPSYEQYF.

This rearrangement joins TRBV5-1 to TRBJ2-4; 8 bases are a match to TRBD1. Germline V gene lookup returns CDR1 SGHRS and CDR2 YFSETQ. Trimming cost V 0 bases and J 7 bases; bases outside gene matches: 3. CDR3 size: 14 residues. The DNA for the CDR3 is TGCGCCAGCAGCTTGGCAGGACAGGGCAACATTCAGTACTTC. Translated: CASSLAGQGNIQYF.

The V and J genes are TRBV29-1 and TRBJ1-3, with D uncertain. Trimming took 1 base from V and 1 from J, leaving 2 bases between them. The CDR3 length is 12 residues. CDR1 is SQVTM and CDR2 is ANQGSEA in the germline V gene. CDR3 DNA: TGCAGCGTTGAAGGGTCTGGAAACACCATATATTTT. Translated: CSVEGSGNTIYF. Variable domain in full (rest from reference TRBV29-1 and TRBJ1-3): SAVISQKPSRDICQRGTSLTIQCQVDSQVTMMFWYRQQPGQSLTLIATANQGSEATYESGFVIDKFPISRPNLTFSTLTVSNMSPEDSSIYLCSVEGSGNTIYFGEGSWLTVV.

This clonotype is medium-sized. This sequence joins TRBV10-3 and TRBJ1-2, with D unclear. Deletions cut 0 bases from V and 0 bases from J, with 5 bases between. The CDR3 is 14 amino acids. CDR1 is ENHRY, CDR2 SYGVKD, per germline. The CDR3 DNA follows: TGTGCCATCAGTGAGTCTGGACCTAACTATGGCTACACCTTC. This translates into CAISESGPNYGYTF.

There are a few counts of this clonotype. This sequence joins TRBV28 and TRBJ2-7, with 8 bases aligning to TRBD1. The germline V gene encodes CDR1 MDHEN and CDR2 SYDVKM. With V trimmed by 4 bases and J by 7 bases, 9 bases remained unmatched. This CDR3 is built from 14 residues. CDR3 sequence (DNA): TGTGCCAGCAGTTCCGGACAGGGTCCATGGGAGCAGTACTTC. Amino acid sequence: CASSSGQGPWEQYF.